A selection of T cell receptor beta chains follows, all from one sample in a study of HIV-infected patients and healthy controls. MiXCR, run by TCRdb on the 5' RACE reads, gives a single entry per CDR3 protein. The repertoire consists of about 18,000 distinct CDR3 sequences, with more than 7.5% occurring once and the leading ten covering around 20%. The sequenced sample was blood, obtained during antiretroviral therapy. The receptor source for this set is an adult with HIV infection. Both conserved end residues are trimmed from each CDR3. The order of the fields is clone size, V gene, D gene, CDR3 protein. A D gene is named only where the DNA matches it firmly. Clone size is not always given. Where it is, it says once, few, many or a class for expanded clones.

abundance: .; v_gene: TRBV5-6; d_gene: TRBD1; CDR3aa: ASSQTGLVQPQH
abundance: .; v_gene: TRBV6-5; d_gene: TRBD1; CDR3aa: ASSYWGQSNYGYT
abundance: few; v_gene: TRBV25-1; d_gene: TRBD1; CDR3aa: ASSEDRAGANVLT
abundance: many; v_gene: TRBV29-1; d_gene: .; CDR3aa: SVVGRRSMNTEAF
abundance: many; v_gene: TRBV29-1; d_gene: .; CDR3aa: SVEAGTRNSYEQY
abundance: .; v_gene: TRBV7-7; d_gene: TRBD2; CDR3aa: ASSLFLAGGYNEQF
abundance: many; v_gene: TRBV12-3/TRBV12-4; d_gene: TRBD1; CDR3aa: ASSLADREVQPQH
abundance: .; v_gene: TRBV7-8; d_gene: .; CDR3aa: ASSLVRGAAYEQY
abundance: many; v_gene: TRBV30; d_gene: TRBD2; CDR3aa: AWRRTSGGLNEQF
abundance: many; v_gene: TRBV30; d_gene: TRBD1; CDR3aa: AWGPGQNYEQY